This record concerns one T cell receptor beta chain sequence. This sample stems from a study of blood T cell repertoires in COVID-19. The V end lost 7 bases, the J end lost 5 bases, and 11 bases lay between the germline ends. The germline gives CDR1 SGHTA, CDR2 FQGNSA. This CDR3 contains 12 residues. TCRdb keeps only in-frame clones here, not all; method: immunoSEQ multiplex PCR. The table has roughly 250,000 clones, approximately 79% seen once; the top ten hold about 5.3%. The material sequenced was peripheral blood. The rearrangement links TRBV7-2 to TRBJ1-1, with D possibly being TRBD1 (6 bases). This clonotype was sampled from a woman of 80 years or more with active or convalescent COVID-19. The CDR3 region has the DNA TGTGCCAGCACCCCTGGACAGACTGAAGCTTTCTTT. The encoded protein is CASTPGQTEAFF.